Each of the 7 T cell receptor beta chains below was sequenced from the same sample in a study of regulatory T cells in long-lasting Graves disease. Stated time point: newly diagnosed GD, antithyroid drugs for less than 3 months. Following extraction of RNA from PBMCs, that RNA was used to make the TCR library. Both iRepertoire HTBI primers and Arm-PCR of CDR3 regions were used to build the TCR beta libraries. A single record per CDR3 protein comes from TCRdb applying MiXCR to the multiplex PCR reads. The data show around 500,000 distinct CDR3 sequences, roughly 14% seen once. These data were also reused for a study on T cells in Graves' hyperthyroidism and ophthalmopathy.

The material was peripheral blood mononuclear cells (PBMCs), obtained at new diagnosis, from a patient treated with antithyroid drugs. The receptors originated from a man under 40 with Graves disease.

Comments on this clonotype: This may be a read error, as it is one base from a much larger clone. This chain links TRBV19 with TRBJ2-7, with TRBD2 matching 8 bases. Germline CDR1 LNHDA, CDR2 SQIVND (reference sequence). The CDR3 spans 16 residues. The CDR3 is CASSLEGLGNYNEQYF. The CDR3 DNA follows: TGTGCCAGTAGTCTAGAGGGACTAGGTAATTACAATGAGCAGTACTTC.

This clonotype was counted between two and nine times. This chain links TRBV29-1 with TRBJ2-3; TRBD1 or TRBD2 may be the D gene (5 bases each). V was pared by 8 bases and J by 8 bases, with 14 bases between. This CDR3 spans 11 amino acids. Germline loops: CDR1 SQVTM, CDR2 ANQGSEA. The CDR3 DNA reads as TGCAGCTGGGGGAGTTCTGGTACGCAGTATTTT. This codes for CSWGSSGTQYF.

For the CDR3, the DNA is TGCAGTGCTAGTGCGGACAGGGTTACAGAGACCCAGTACTTC. As protein: CSASADRVTETQYF. This chain links TRBV20-1 with TRBJ2-5; 8 bases align to TRBD1. This CDR3 contains 14 residues. CDR1 is DFQATT and CDR2 is SNEGSKA in the germline V gene (reference sequence). The junction had 7 bases not matched to a gene; V was cut back by 3 bases and J by 4 bases.

This clonotype occurred many times. The chain couples TRBV28 to TRBJ1-2; no clear D. V shed 9 bases and J shed 4 bases, with 15 bases lying between them. This CDR3 has 13 amino acids. Per germline, CDR1 MDHEN and CDR2 SYDVKM. The CDR3 DNA reads TGTGCCAGTACTCCCCAAGGCCTCTATGGCTACACCTTC. Protein product: CASTPQGLYGYTF.

The chain is built from TRBV20-1 and TRBJ2-6; D not resolved. The CDR3 covers 15 residues. Trimming left V 6 bases short and J 2 bases short, with 14 bases between. Germline V lookup: CDR1 DFQATT, CDR2 SNEGSKA (reference sequence). CDR3 in amino acids: CSAPQALPGANVLTF. The CDR3 DNA follows: TGCAGTGCGCCACAAGCTCTCCCTGGGGCCAACGTCCTGACTTTC.

The V and J genes are TRBV20-1 and TRBJ2-2, with TRBD1 matching 9 bases. CDR1 is DFQATT, CDR2 SNEGSKA, per germline (reference sequence). V gave up 7 bases and J gave up 4 bases; unmatched junction bases: 4. The CDR3 covers 13 residues. The CDR3 DNA reads as TGCAGTGTGTTGACAGGGGGCACCGGGGAGCTGTTTTTT. This translates into CSVLTGGTGELFF.

This clonotype was detected ten times or more. V usage is TRBV5-1 and J usage is TRBJ2-3; tentative D call: TRBD1 (5 bases). The CDR3 has 15 residues. CDR1 SGHRS and CDR2 YFSETQ come from the germline V gene. V dropped 0 bases and J dropped 5 bases, with 13 bases sitting between them. The CDR3 sequence: CASSLAGTQGDTQYF. The CDR3 DNA sequence: TGCGCCAGCAGCTTGGCCGGAACTCAGGGAGATACGCAGTATTTT.